This T cell receptor (beta chain) was obtained from a study of shared clonotypes between healthy human individuals. Study results and caveats: Sharing across four donors was highest in naive CD4 (roughly 5%) and lowest in memory CD8 (approximately 0.4%).

This clone has only one observation. The antigen is undetermined. Measured with immunoSEQ multiplex PCR; TCRdb has only the in-frame clones, and not every one. In the table there are 2 million to 2.5 million clones, roughly 95% of which are singletons. This CDR3 spans 14 amino acids. Germline V gene sequence: CDR1 MNHNS, CDR2 SASEGT. Trimming shortened V by 6 bases and J by 3 bases, and 14 bases separated the two germline ends. The specimen sequenced was naive CD4+ T cells sorted from blood. Subset specified: CD45RA+ positively selected. This rearrangement joins TRBV6-1 to TRBJ1-1, with a tentative D call TRBD1 (6 bases). The receptor's source is a young man in good health. For the CDR3, the DNA is TGTGCCAGCAGGATACAGGGTGTGGACACTGAAGCTTTCTTT. This codes for CASRIQGVDTEAFF.